This T cell receptor beta chain comes out of a study of Graves' ophthalmopathy and Graves' hyperthyroidism (dated by TCRdb to the late 2010s). General notes on the study: Peripheral blood was collected at initial diagnosis, prior to any treatment. TCR beta repertoire signatures were used to distinguish Graves' ophthalmopathy from Graves' hyperthyroidism and to predict progression to ophthalmopathy. In total, approximately 140 blood samples were TCR-sequenced: 40 to 45 ophthalmopathy, roughly 80 hyperthyroidism and some 17 hyperthyroidism-to-ophthalmopathy patients. To explore V-J signatures that separate ophthalmopathy from hyperthyroidism, a discovery set of about 96 patients was enrolled, consisting of approximately 45 with ophthalmopathy and fewer than 60 with stable hyperthyroidism. For independent validation, a separate cohort was made up of approximately 18 hyperthyroidism patients plus 17 patients who later progressed from hyperthyroidism to ophthalmopathy. In six hyperthyroidism patients, the T-cell repertoire of thyroid tissue was compared with the T-cell repertoire of blood. Once sampling was done, hyperthyroidism patients were given methimazole at a starting dose of 30 mg daily, while ophthalmopathy patients were given high-dose intravenous methylprednisolone. The roughly 91 discovery patients were randomly divided into training and test sets at a 7:3 ratio.

In regard to this clonotype: The clone's antigen remains unknown. A read error may explain this, as a much larger clone is one base away.

For repertoire sequencing, the TCR beta CDR3 regions were amplified from RNA transcripts. The first round was an RT-PCR using HTBI primers with the Qiagen OneStep RT-PCR kit, and this first round was followed by a second-round multiplex PCR, then size selection and purification. Libraries were sequenced on an Illumina HiSeq2000 using paired-end 100 bp reads. Per the source publication's procedure: SOAPnuke was used for read processing, and reads with adapters, uncalled bases, a mean Phred below 15, or no exact constant-primer or identifier match were discarded. High-quality paired reads were merged with COPE v1.2.5. Each unique nucleotide sequence was defined as a clonotype, and clonotypes were aligned to IMGT TRB V, D and J references with MiTCR v1.1. The analysis was limited to V-J combinations with a frequency above 0.0001, which together covered 98% to 99.2% of repertoires. A TCR clonal expansion and chaos score per V-J combination was defined as the ratio of F50 clonal expansion to chaos observed in the TCRdist matrix. Features were reduced by Welch's t-statistics and random forest to over ten V-J combinations, which fed a naive Bayes classifier. The similarity between thyroid and blood repertoires was quantified using the Morisita-Horn index. The public reads were reprocessed in TCRdb via fastp at Q25 and MiXCR, keeping in-frame beta chains. CDR3 protein sequences are deduplicated, and each keeps its most common genes and DNA. What appears here as the V and J calls and clone size reflects TCRdb's work, not the paper's. In this sample the table shows 300,000 to 500,000 distinct CDR3 sequences, 15% of which occur a single time. The ten largest clones take up about 7% of the sample.

Inclusive of the bounding cysteine and phenylalanine, the CDR3 is 10 residues long. The CDR3 DNA has 30 bases and is translated from base 1. CDR1 and CDR2 are read off the germline V gene (reference sequence) as DFQATT and SNEGSKA. V is clipped by 3 bases and J by 5 bases, and the sequence between their germline boundaries is 5 bases long. The paper's findings and limits, for the study overall: The 13-signature model separated ophthalmopathy from stable hyperthyroidism with 87.88% sensitivity and 81% to 82% specificity in cross-validation, and 80%/75% in the test set. Among expanded thyroid clonotypes with frequency above 0.001, most also showed up in blood, which suggests that blood repertoires may reflect the thyroid immune response. Sample size was not predetermined statistically, and investigators were not blinded to group allocation. In validation, the model predicted ophthalmopathy progression with nearly 71% sensitivity and about 73% specificity; roughly eleven predicted patients were CT-confirmed with GO in a median of about 6.1 months.

Stable hyperthyroidism was defined as no progression to ophthalmopathy within 18 months of follow-up. Hyperthyroidism patients were newly diagnosed, were aged 18 to 65 years, and had a disease duration under 2 months. Anyone with other autoimmune diseases, uncontrolled infections, pregnancy or lactation was excluded from the study. Diagnosis relied on clinical symptoms, serum thyroxine, TRAb, thyroid ultrasound and orbital computed tomography. Ficoll-Paque density gradient centrifugation was used to isolate PBMCs from about 9.4 ml of fresh peripheral blood. Total RNA was extracted with Trizol reagent and quality-checked on an Agilent 2100 Bioanalyzer.

The chain couples TRBV20-1 to TRBJ2-7; a tentative D match to TRBD1 spans 5 bases. This receptor was identified in a woman under 30 with stable Graves' hyperthyroidism. Donor details come from another sample of the same person, matched by shared clones. The material sequenced was peripheral blood. The CDR3 protein: CSASRDEQYF. In nucleotides, the sequence is TGCAGTGCTAGCAGGGACGAGCAGTACTTC.